This T cell receptor (beta chain) was sequenced for a study of human T cells and chemical hapten exposure. Regarding time point: patch test 3, about 24 weeks after DPC sensitization. Treatment reported: therapeutic diphenylcyclopropenone sensitization with weekly scalp DPC. This clonotype has just a few counts. Individual cDNA molecules each carried unique molecular identifiers attached by the library. TCRdb analysed the RACE reads with MiXCR anew, one entry per CDR3 protein. This sample yields 100,000 to 150,000 distinct CDR3 sequences, of which around 11% are seen a single time; 2.4% belongs to the top ten. V dropped 1 base and J dropped 0 bases, with 6 bases sitting between them. The CDR3 sequence is 14 residues long. CDR1 MNHNS and CDR2 SASEGT come from the germline V gene.

The TCR was taken from a woman in her 50s with alopecia areata. Some clones in this sample may be carry-over from other donors' samples. The starting material was whole blood, obtained in connection with sensitization to the hapten diphenylcyclopropenone (DPC). The V and J genes are TRBV6-1 and TRBJ1-2; D call uncertain. The CDR3 nucleotides read TGTGCCAGCAGTGAAGGTCAGACTAACTATGGCTACACCTTC. It codes for CASSEGQTNYGYTF.